The 11 T cell receptor beta chains below all came from one sample that was sequenced in a study of T cells after yellow fever vaccination. From the 5' RACE reads, TCRdb called clonotypes with MiXCR, one entry per CDR3 protein. The sample lists about 260,000 distinct CDR3 sequences, 10% to 15% seen once, with around 0.49% in the top ten. The source was CD4+ T cells sorted from PBMCs, collected 45 days after the yellow fever booster vaccination. The receptors derive from a man aged 25-45 years who received the YFV17D yellow fever vaccine.

Here the CDR3 reads CSARARGISNQPQHF. CDR3 nucleotides: TGCAGTGCTAGGGCCAGGGGCATAAGCAATCAGCCCCAGCATTTT. This chain connects TRBV20-1 to TRBJ1-5, with a possible D match to TRBD1 (6 bases). CDR3 length: 15 amino acids. Trimming cost V 3 bases and J 1 base, with 13 bases left between them. The germline V gene encodes CDR1 DFQATT and CDR2 SNEGSKA (reference sequence).

The chain links TRBV20-1 to TRBJ2-1; weak D call: TRBD2 (6 bases). The V end was cut by 1 base, the J end by 3 bases, with 13 bases between. Germline-derived CDR1 and CDR2 are DFQATT and SNEGSKA (reference sequence). The CDR3 sequence is 15 residues long. CDR3 nucleotides: TGCAGTGCTAGAGTTGTCGGGAGTATCTACAATGAGCAGTTCTTC. Its protein is CSARVVGSIYNEQFF.

This clonotype was observed a handful of times. J is TRBJ2-2 and V is TRBV11-2; D might be TRBD1 (6 bases). In germline, CDR1 is SGHAT, CDR2 FQNNGV. V gave up 5 bases and J gave up 5 bases, with 12 bases separating them. This CDR3 has 14 amino acids. The CDR3 spells CASSPRTGTGELFF. The CDR3 DNA is TGTGCCAGCAGCCCTCGAACAGGGACCGGGGAGCTGTTTTTT.

This clonotype was recorded a few times. The chain carries TRBV9 and TRBJ2-4; possibly TRBD2 for D (6 bases). Germline V gene data show CDR1 as SGDLS and CDR2 as YYNGEE. Trimming removed 0 bases from V and 6 bases from J, with 10 bases in between. The CDR3 is 14 amino acids. CDR3 sequence (DNA): TGTGCCAGCAGCGTAGGCAGGAGGGCAAACATTCAGTACTTC. It yields the protein CASSVGRRANIQYF.

The rearrangement uses TRBV18 and TRBJ1-2; D remains unclear. The CDR3 loop spans 14 amino acids. Trimming stripped 2 bases from V and 2 bases from J, with 9 bases between. Germline V gene lookup returns CDR1 KGHSH and CDR2 LQKENI. The CDR3 DNA reads as TGTGCCAGCTCACCAAGAGAATTCAACTATGGCTACACCTTC. It is translated as CASSPREFNYGYTF.

V usage is TRBV7-9 and J usage is TRBJ2-7; 11 nucleotides match TRBD2. CDR1 SEHNR and CDR2 FQNEAQ come from the germline V gene (reference sequence). Trimming removed 5 bases from V and 3 bases from J; junction bases left unmatched: 9. The CDR3 runs to 16 residues. The CDR3, as DNA: TGTGCCAGCAGCCCGGGCGGGGGACTAGCGGTCTACGAGCAGTACTTC. Translation: CASSPGGGLAVYEQYF.

V usage is TRBV6-5 and J usage is TRBJ2-6; D not resolved. Between the trimmed V and J ends, which lost 8 bases and 3 bases, there was a span of 8 bases. Germline lookup yields CDR1 MNHEY and CDR2 SVGAGI. This CDR3 has 13 amino acids. The CDR3 DNA follows: TGTGCCAGCGGTTTTGGTGGGGCCAACGTCCTGACTTTC. It yields the protein CASGFGGANVLTF.

The genes are TRBV20-1 and TRBJ1-1, with D maybe TRBD1 (5 bases). The germline V gene encodes CDR1 DFQATT and CDR2 SNEGSKA (reference sequence). Trimming stripped 0 bases from V and 4 bases from J, with 12 bases between. The CDR3 consists of 14 residues. The CDR3 region is CSARDFGRATEAFF. CDR3 DNA sequence: TGCAGTGCTAGAGATTTCGGCAGGGCCACTGAAGCTTTCTTT.

The chain joins TRBV24-1 to TRBJ2-3, with D hard to call. Trimming stripped 1 base from V and 4 bases from J, with 8 bases between. The V gene's germline CDR1 is KGHDR and CDR2 SFDVKD. CDR3 size: 14 residues. In DNA, the CDR3 is TGTGCCACCAGTGATTTCGGGCAGTCAGATACGCAGTATTTT. It is translated as CATSDFGQSDTQYF.

This clonotype was observed a handful of times. An end of the junction differs from the germline gene, which may be a read error. The gene calls are TRBV12-3 or TRBV12-4 and TRBJ1-6; 7 nucleotides match TRBD1. The CDR3 sequence is 15 residues long. In DNA, the CDR3 is TGTGCCAGCAGATTAGACAGGGCATTTAATTCACCCCTCCACTTT. Encoded protein: CASRLDRAFNSPLHF.

This clonotype showed up many times. The chain employs TRBV7-9 and TRBJ1-6; 8 nucleotides line up with TRBD1. The length of the CDR3 is 14 residues. V lost 8 bases to trimming and J lost 7 bases; unmatched junction nucleotides: 7. Germline V CDR1 and CDR2: SEHNR, FQNEAQ (reference sequence). CDR3 coding DNA: TGTGCCAGCGGCGGACAGGGATCCAATTCACCCCTCCACTTT. Translated: CASGGQGSNSPLHF.